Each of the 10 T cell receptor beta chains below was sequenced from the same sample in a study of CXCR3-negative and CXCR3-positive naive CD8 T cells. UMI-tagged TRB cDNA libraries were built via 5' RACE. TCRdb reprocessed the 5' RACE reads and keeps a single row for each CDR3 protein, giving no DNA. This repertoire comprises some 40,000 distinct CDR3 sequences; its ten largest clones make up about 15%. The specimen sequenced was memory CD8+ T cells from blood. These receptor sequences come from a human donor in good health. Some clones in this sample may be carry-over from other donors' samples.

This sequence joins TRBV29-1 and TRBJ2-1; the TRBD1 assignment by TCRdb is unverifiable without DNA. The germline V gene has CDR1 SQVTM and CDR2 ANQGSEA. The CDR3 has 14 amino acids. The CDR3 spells CSVYVGVSYNEQFF.

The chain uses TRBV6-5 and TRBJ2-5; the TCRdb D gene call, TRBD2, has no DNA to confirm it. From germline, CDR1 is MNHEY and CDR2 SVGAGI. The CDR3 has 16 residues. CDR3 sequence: CASSSSGPLYQETQYF.

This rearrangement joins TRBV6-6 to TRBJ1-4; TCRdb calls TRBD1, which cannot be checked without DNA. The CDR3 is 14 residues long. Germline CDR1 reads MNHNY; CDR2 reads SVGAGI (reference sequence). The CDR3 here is CASTEGTGREKLFF.

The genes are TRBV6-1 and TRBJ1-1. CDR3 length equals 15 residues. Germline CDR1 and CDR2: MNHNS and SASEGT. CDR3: CASSERNLMNTEAFF.

The CDR3 is CASSVGNSGSLFSYNEQFF. The gene calls are TRBV9 and TRBJ2-1; lacking DNA, the TRBD2 call made by TCRdb goes unchecked. The CDR3 consists of 19 residues. From germline, CDR1 is SGDLS and CDR2 YYNGEE.

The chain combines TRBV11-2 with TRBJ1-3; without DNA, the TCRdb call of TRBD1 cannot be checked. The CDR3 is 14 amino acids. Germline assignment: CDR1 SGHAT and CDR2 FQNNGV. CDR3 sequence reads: CASSYRSSGNTIYF. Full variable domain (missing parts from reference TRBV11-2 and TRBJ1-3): EAGVAQSPRYKIIEKRQSVAFWCNPISGHATLYWYQQILGQGPKLLIQFQNNGVVDDSQLPKDRFSAERLKGVDSTLKIQPAKLEDSAVYLCASSYRSSGNTIYFGEGSWLTVV.

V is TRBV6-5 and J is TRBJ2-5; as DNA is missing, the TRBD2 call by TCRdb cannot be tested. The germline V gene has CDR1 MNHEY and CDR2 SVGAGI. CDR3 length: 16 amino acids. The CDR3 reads CASSLILGEESGTQYF.

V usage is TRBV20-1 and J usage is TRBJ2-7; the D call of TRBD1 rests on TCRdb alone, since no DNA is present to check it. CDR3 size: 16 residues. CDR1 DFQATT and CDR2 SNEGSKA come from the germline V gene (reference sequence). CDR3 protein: CSASTAGQGAFWEQYF.

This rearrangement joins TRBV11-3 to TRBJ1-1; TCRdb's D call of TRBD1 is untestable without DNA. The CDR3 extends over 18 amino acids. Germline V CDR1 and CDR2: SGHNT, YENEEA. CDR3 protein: CASSLLKGAVVLSTEAFF.

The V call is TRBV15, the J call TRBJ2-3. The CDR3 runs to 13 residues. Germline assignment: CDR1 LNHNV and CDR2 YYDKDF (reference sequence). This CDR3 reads CATSPLTRKTQYF.